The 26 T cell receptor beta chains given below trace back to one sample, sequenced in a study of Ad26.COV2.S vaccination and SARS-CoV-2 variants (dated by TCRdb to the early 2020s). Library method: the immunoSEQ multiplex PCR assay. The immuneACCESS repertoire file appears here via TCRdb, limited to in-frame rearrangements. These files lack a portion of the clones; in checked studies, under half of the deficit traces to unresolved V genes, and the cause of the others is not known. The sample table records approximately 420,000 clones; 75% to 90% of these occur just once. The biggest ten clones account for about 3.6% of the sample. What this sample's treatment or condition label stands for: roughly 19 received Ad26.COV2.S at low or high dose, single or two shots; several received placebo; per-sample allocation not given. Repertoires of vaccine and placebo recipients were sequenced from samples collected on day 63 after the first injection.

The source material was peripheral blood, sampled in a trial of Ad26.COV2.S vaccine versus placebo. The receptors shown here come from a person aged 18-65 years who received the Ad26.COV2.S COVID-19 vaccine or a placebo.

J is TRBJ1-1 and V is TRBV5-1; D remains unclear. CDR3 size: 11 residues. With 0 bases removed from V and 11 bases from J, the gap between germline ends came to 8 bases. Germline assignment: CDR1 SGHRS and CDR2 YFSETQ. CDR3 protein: CASSLAPRAFF. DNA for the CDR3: TGCGCCAGCAGCTTGGCGCCCAGGGCTTTCTTT. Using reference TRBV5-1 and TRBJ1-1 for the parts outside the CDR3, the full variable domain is KAGVTQTPRYLIKTRGQQVTLSCSPISGHRSVSWYQQTPGQGLQFLFEYFSETQRNKGNFPGRFSGRQFSNSRSEMNVSTLELGDSALYLCASSLAPRAFFGQGTRLTVV.

The CDR3 sequence: CASSQGLAGGHEQYF. CDR3 DNA: TGCGCCAGCAGCCAAGGACTAGCGGGGGGGCACGAGCAGTACTTC. The V gene is TRBV5-1, the J gene TRBJ2-7; 15 bases line up with TRBD2. The germline V gene encodes CDR1 SGHRS and CDR2 YFSETQ. J was trimmed by 5 bases and V by 4 bases; bases with no gene match: 4. CDR3 length: 15 amino acids.

The CDR3 sequence is CASSLGGQGPYEQYF. In DNA, the CDR3 is TGCGCCAGCAGCTTGGGGGGACAGGGGCCCTACGAGCAGTACTTC. This rearrangement joins TRBV5-1 to TRBJ2-7; 10 bases match TRBD1. J was trimmed by 2 bases and V by 0 bases; bases with no gene match: 2. The germline V gene has CDR1 SGHRS and CDR2 YFSETQ. There are 15 residues in the CDR3.

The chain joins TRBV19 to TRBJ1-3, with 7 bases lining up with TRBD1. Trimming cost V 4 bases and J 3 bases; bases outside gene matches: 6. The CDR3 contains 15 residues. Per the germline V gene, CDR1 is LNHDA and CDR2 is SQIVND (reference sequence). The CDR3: CASSTSTGNGNTIYF. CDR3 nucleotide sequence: TGTGCCAGTAGTACGTCGACAGGGAATGGAAACACCATATATTTT.

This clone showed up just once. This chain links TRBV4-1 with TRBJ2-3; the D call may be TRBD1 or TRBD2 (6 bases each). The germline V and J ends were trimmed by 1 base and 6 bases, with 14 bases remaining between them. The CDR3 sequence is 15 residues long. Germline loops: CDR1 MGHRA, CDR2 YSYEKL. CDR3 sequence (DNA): TGCGCCAGCAGCCAAGTTGGGATAGGGGGGGATACGCAGTATTTT. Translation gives CASSQVGIGGDTQYF.

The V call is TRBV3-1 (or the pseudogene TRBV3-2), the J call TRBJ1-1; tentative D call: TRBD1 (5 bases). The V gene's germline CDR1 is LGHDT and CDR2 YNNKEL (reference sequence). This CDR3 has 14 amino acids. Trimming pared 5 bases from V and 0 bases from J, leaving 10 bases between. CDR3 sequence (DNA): TGTGCCAGCAGCTCCGGGGGTTTGAACACTGAAGCTTTCTTT. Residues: CASSSGGLNTEAFF.

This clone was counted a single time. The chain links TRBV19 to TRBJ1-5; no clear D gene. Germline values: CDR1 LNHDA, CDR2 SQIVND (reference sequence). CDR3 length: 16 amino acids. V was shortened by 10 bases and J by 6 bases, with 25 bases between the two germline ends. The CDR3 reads CATTPSGVGVGQPQHF. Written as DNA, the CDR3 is TGTGCCACCACCCCTAGTGGGGTGGGTGTTGGTCAGCCCCAGCATTTT.

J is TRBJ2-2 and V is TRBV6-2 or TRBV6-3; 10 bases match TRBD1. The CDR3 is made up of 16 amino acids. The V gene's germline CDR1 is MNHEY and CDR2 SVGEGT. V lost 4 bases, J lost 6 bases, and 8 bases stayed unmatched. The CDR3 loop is CASSSPTGGASGELFF. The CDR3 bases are TGTGCCAGCAGTTCGCCGACAGGGGGCGCGTCCGGGGAGCTGTTTTTT.

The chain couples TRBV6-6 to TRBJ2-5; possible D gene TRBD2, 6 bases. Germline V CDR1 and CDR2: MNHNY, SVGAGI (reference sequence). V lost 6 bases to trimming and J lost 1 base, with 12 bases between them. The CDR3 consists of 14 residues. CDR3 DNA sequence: TGTGCCAGCAGCTATGGAGGGAGCCAAGAGACCCAGTACTTC. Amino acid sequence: CASSYGGSQETQYF.

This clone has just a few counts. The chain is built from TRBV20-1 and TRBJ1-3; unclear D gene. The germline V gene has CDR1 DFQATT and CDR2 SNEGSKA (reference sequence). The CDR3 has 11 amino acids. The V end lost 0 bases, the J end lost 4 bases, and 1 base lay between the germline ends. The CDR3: CSARDGNTIYF. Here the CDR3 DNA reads TGCAGTGCTAGAGACGGAAACACCATATATTTT.

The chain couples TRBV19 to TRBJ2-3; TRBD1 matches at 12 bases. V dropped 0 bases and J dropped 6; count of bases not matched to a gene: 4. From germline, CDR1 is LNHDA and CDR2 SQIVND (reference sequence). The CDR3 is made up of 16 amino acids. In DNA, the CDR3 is TGTGCCAGTAGTATAGAGGGACAGGGGGCCACGGATACGCAGTATTTT. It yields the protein CASSIEGQGATDTQYF.

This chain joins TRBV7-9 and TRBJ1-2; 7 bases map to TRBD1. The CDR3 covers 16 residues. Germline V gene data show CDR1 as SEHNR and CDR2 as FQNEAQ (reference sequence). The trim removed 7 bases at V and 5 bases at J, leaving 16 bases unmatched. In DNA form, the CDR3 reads TGTGCCAGCAAGGATCCCAGGGACAGCGAACTATATGGCTACACCTTC. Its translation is CASKDPRDSELYGYTF. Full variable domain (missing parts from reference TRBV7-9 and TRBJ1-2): DTGVSQNPRHKITKRGQNVTFRCDPISEHNRLYWYRQTLGQGPEFLTYFQNEAQLEKSRLLSDRFSAERPKGSFSTLEIQRTEQGDSAMYLCASKDPRDSELYGYTFGSGTRLTVV.

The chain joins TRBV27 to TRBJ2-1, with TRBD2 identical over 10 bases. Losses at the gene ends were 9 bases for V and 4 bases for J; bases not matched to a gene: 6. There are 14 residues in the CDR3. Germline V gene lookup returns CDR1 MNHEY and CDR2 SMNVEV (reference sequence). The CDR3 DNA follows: TGTGCCAGTACCAGCGGGGGGGTTTACAATGAGCAGTTCTTC. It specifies CASTSGGVYNEQFF.

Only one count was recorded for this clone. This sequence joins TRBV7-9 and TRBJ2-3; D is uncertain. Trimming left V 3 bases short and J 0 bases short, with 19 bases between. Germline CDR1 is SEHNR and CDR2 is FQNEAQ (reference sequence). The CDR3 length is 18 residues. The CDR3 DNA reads TGTGCCAGCAGCTTGGGTGTAGGAACGGAGACTAGCACAGATACGCAGTATTTT. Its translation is CASSLGVGTETSTDTQYF. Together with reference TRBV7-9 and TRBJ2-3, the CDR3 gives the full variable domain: DTGVSQNPRHKITKRGQNVTFRCDPISEHNRLYWYRQTLGQGPEFLTYFQNEAQLEKSRLLSDRFSAERPKGSFSTLEIQRTEQGDSAMYLCASSLGVGTETSTDTQYFGPGTRLTVL.

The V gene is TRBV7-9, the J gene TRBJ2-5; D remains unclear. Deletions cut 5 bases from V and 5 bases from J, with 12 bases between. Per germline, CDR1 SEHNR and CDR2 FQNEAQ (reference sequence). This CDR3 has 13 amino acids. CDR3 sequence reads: CASSADTRETQYF. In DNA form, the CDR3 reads TGTGCCAGCAGCGCTGACACTCGGGAGACCCAGTACTTC.

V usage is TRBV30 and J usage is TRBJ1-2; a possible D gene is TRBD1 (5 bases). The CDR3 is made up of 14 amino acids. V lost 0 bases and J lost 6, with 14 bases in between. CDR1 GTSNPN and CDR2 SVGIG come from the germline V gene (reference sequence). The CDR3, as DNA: TGTGCCTGGAGTGTATGGCGGGGGGTGGATGGCTACACCTTC. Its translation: CAWSVWRGVDGYTF.

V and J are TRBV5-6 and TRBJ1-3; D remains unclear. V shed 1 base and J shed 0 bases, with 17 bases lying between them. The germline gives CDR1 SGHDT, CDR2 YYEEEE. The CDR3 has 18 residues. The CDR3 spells CASSLSDLLKASGNTIYF. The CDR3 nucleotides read TGTGCCAGCAGCTTGAGTGACTTACTGAAAGCCTCTGGAAACACCATATATTTT. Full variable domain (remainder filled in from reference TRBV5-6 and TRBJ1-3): DAGVTQSPTHLIKTRGQQVTLRCSPKSGHDTVSWYQQALGQGPQFIFQYYEEEERQRGNFPDRFSGHQFPNYSSELNVNALLLGDSALYLCASSLSDLLKASGNTIYFGEGSWLTVV.

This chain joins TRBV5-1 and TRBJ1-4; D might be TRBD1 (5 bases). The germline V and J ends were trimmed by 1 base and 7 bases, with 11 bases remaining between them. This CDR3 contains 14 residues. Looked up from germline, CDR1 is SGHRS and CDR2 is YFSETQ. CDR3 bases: TGCGCCAGCAGCTTGAGCGGAAGGGGTGAAAAACTGTTTTTT. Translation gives CASSLSGRGEKLFF.

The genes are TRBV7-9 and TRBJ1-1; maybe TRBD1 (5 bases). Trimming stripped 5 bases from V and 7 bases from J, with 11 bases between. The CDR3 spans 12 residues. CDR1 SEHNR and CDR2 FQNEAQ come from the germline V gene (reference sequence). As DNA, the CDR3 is TGTGCCAGCAGCCCTGGGGGGAATGAAGCTTTCTTT. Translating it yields CASSPGGNEAFF. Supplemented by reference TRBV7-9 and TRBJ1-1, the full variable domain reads DTGVSQNPRHKITKRGQNVTFRCDPISEHNRLYWYRQTLGQGPEFLTYFQNEAQLEKSRLLSDRFSAERPKGSFSTLEIQRTEQGDSAMYLCASSPGGNEAFFGQGTRLTVV.

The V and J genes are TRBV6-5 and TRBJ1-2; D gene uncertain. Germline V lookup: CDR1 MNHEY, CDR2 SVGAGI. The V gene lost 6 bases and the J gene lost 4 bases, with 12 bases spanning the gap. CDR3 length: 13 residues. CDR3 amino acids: CASSPRKGYGYTF. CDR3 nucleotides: TGTGCCAGCAGCCCAAGGAAGGGCTATGGCTACACCTTC.

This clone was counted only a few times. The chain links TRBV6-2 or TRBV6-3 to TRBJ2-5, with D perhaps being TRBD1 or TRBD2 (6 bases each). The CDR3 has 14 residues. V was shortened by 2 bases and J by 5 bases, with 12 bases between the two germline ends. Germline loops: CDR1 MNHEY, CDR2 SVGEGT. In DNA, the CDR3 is TGTGCCAGCAGTTACAATTGGAGGGGGGAGACCCAGTACTTC. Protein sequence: CASSYNWRGETQYF.

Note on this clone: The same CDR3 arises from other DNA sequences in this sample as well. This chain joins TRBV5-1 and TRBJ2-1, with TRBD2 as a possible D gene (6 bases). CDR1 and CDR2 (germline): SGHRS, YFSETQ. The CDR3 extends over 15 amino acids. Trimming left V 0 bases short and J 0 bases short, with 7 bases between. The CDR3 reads CASSLGGLSYNEQFF. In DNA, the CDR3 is TGCGCCAGCAGCTTGGGGGGACTCTCCTACAATGAGCAGTTCTTC.

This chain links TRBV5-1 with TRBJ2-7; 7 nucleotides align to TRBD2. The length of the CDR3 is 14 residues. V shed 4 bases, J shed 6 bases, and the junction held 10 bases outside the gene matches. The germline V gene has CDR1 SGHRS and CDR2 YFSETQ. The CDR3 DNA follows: TGCGCCAGCAGCCCTAAAGCGGGGTCAGTCGAGCAGTACTTC. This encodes CASSPKAGSVEQYF.

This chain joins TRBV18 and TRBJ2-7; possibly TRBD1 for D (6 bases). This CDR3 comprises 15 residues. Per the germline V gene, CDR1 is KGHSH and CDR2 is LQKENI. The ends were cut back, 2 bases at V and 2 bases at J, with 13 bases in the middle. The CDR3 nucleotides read TGTGCCAGCTCACCAGCTAAAGGGGGAACCTACGAGCAGTACTTC. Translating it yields CASSPAKGGTYEQYF.

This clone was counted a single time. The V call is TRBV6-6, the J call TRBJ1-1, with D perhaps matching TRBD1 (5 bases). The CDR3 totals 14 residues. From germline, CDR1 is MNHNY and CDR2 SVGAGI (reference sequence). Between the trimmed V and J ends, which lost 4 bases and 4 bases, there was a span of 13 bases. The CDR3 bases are TGTGCCAGCAGTTCCGCGGGGGAAGGCACTGAAGCTTTCTTT. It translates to CASSSAGEGTEAFF.

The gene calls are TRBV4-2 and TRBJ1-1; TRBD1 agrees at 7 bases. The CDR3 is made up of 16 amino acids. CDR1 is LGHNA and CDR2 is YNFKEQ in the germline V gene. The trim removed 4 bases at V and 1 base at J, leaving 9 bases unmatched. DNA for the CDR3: TGTGCCAGCAGCCCCCAGGGGGAAGATTGGAACACTGAAGCTTTCTTT. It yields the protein CASSPQGEDWNTEAFF.